A single sample is the source of the 10 T cell receptor beta chains below, sequenced in a study of blood T cell repertoires in COVID-19. Only in-frame clones appear in the TCRdb table, and some are missing; sequencing was by immunoSEQ multiplex PCR. The sample lists 85,000 to 100,000 clones, 90% seen once, with about 1.7% in the top ten. The sequenced sample was peripheral blood. These receptor sequences come from a man aged 60-69 years with acute or convalescent COVID-19.

This chain uses TRBV19 with TRBJ1-6, with a possible D match to TRBD1 (5 bases). The CDR3 extends over 14 amino acids. Germline CDR1 LNHDA, CDR2 SQIVND (reference sequence). Trimming cost V 3 bases and J 9 bases, with 12 bases left between them. CDR3 sequence: CASSIGGTGSPLHF. The CDR3 bases are TGTGCCAGTAGTATTGGGGGGACTGGTTCACCCCTCCACTTT.

Comment on this clone: This sample includes further DNA sequences coding for the same CDR3. This sequence joins TRBV6-5 and TRBJ1-5, with D tentatively TRBD1 (6 bases). Germline V gene lookup returns CDR1 MNHEY and CDR2 SVGAGI. The CDR3 extends over 14 amino acids. V gave up 4 bases and J gave up 3 bases, with 10 bases separating them. CDR3 DNA sequence: TGTGCCAGCAGTTTGACAGGCCCCAATCAGCCCCAGCATTTT. Its protein is CASSLTGPNQPQHF.

The V call is TRBV6-5, the J call TRBJ2-3; D is ambiguous. This CDR3 has 15 residues. Trimming took 6 bases from V and 5 from J, leaving 18 bases between them. Germline CDR1 and CDR2: MNHEY and SVGAGI. CDR3 residues: CASRSGSVGKDTQYF. As DNA, the CDR3 is TGTGCCAGCAGGTCGGGTTCGGTCGGTAAAGATACGCAGTATTTT.

This chain links TRBV19 with TRBJ1-2; D is unresolved. V lost 5 bases and J lost 5, with 12 bases in between. This CDR3 is 13 amino acids long. Germline V CDR1 and CDR2: LNHDA, SQIVND (reference sequence). CDR3 amino acids: CASSFPGSYGYTF. CDR3 DNA: TGTGCCAGTAGTTTTCCGGGGTCTTATGGCTACACCTTC.

The chain employs TRBV27 and TRBJ2-5; 8 bases map to TRBD2. J was trimmed by 5 bases and V by 5 bases; bases with no gene match: 13. This CDR3 has 16 residues. Per germline, CDR1 MNHEY and CDR2 SMNVEV (reference sequence). As DNA, the CDR3 is TGTGCCAGCAGTCTAAGGGGGGTAGCGGGACGTGAGACCCAGTACTTC. It translates to CASSLRGVAGRETQYF.

V and J are TRBV5-6 and TRBJ2-5; TRBD2 matches at 7 bases. The V and J ends lost 4 bases and 6 bases, in that order; junction bases with no gene match: 6. The length of the CDR3 is 13 residues. CDR1 and CDR2 (germline): SGHDT, YYEEEE. Here the CDR3 DNA reads TGTGCCAGCAGCCCCGGGGAGGGAAAGACCCAGTACTTC. Amino acids: CASSPGEGKTQYF.

This clone was picked up one time. The chain carries TRBV7-9 and TRBJ2-3, with TRBD2 matching 12 bases. This CDR3 is built from 16 residues. Germline-derived CDR1 and CDR2 are SEHNR and FQNEAQ (reference sequence). The ends lost 3 bases at V and 4 bases at J; junction bases unmatched: 5. Here the CDR3 DNA reads TGTGCCAGCAGCTTCCTAGCGGGGGGGCGGTCAGATACGCAGTATTTT. It translates to CASSFLAGGRSDTQYF.

A note on this clone: At one boundary the junction diverges from the germline segment, which might be a read error. The J gene is TRBJ1-2, the V gene TRBV7-2; 9 bases line up with TRBD1. Germline CDR1 is SGHTA and CDR2 is FQGNSA. This CDR3 has 14 amino acids. The CDR3 DNA reads as TGTGCCAGCAGCTTAGACCGAGGGACAGGGCCGCATGCCTTC. Amino acid sequence: CASSLDRGTGPHAF.

The rearrangement uses TRBV18 and TRBJ2-4; tentatively, D is TRBD2 (7 bases). Germline V lookup: CDR1 KGHSH, CDR2 LQKENI. The CDR3 length is 15 residues. Trimming stripped 3 bases from V and 8 bases from J, with 17 bases between. The CDR3 sequence: CASSPRGATSDIQYF. CDR3 nucleotide sequence: TGTGCCAGCTCACCCCGGGGGGCGACGTCAGACATTCAGTACTTC. Drawing the rest from reference TRBV18 and TRBJ2-4, the complete variable domain is NAGVMQNPRHLVRRRGQEARLRCSPMKGHSHVYWYRQLPEEGLKFMVYLQKENIIDESGMPKERFSAEFPKEGPSILRIQQVVRGDSAAYFCASSPRGATSDIQYFGAGTRLSVL.

The rearrangement uses TRBV11-2 and TRBJ1-5, with 8 bases that match TRBD1. This CDR3 is 15 amino acids long. The ends lost 1 base at V and 5 bases at J; junction bases unmatched: 4. Germline V CDR1 and CDR2: SGHAT, FQNNGV. The CDR3 DNA is TGTGCCAGCAGCTTAGGAGGGACAGGTCATCAGCCCCAGCATTTT. Protein sequence: CASSLGGTGHQPQHF. The full variable domain, completed using reference TRBV11-2 and TRBJ1-5, is EAGVAQSPRYKIIEKRQSVAFWCNPISGHATLYWYQQILGQGPKLLIQFQNNGVVDDSQLPKDRFSAERLKGVDSTLKIQPAKLEDSAVYLCASSLGGTGHQPQHFGDGTRLSIL.